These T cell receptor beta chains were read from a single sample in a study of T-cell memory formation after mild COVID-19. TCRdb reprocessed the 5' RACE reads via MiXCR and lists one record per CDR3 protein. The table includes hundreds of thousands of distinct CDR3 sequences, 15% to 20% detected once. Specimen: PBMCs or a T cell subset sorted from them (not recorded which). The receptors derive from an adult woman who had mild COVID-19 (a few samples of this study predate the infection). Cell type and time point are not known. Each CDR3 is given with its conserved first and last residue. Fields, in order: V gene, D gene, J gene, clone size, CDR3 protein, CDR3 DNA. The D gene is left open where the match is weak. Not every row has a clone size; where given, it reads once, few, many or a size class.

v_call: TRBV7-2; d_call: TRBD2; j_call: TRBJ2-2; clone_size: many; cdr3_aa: CASSFAGGVTGELFF; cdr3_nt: TGTGCCAGCAGCTTCGCGGGAGGGGTCACCGGGGAGCTGTTTTTT
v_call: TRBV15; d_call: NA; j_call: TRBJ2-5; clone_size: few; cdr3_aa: CATSRDLSQETQYF; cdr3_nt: TGTGCCACCAGCAGAGATCTGTCCCAAGAGACCCAGTACTTC
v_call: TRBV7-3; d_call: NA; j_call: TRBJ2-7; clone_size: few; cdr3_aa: CASSSSGTPSEEQYF; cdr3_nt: TGTGCCAGCAGCTCGTCCGGGACGCCAAGCGAGGAGCAGTACTTC
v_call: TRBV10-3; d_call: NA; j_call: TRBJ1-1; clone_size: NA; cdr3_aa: CAISEMLGTEAFF; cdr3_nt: TGTGCCATCAGTGAGATGTTAGGGACTGAAGCTTTCTTT
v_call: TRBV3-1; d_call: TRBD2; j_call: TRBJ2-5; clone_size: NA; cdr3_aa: CASSHGTWTSEVQETQYF; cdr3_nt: TGTGCCAGCAGCCACGGCACCTGGACTAGCGAGGTTCAAGAGACCCAGTACTTC
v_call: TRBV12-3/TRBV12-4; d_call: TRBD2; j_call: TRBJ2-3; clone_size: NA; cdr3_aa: CASRAIAGVTDTQYF; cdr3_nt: TGTGCCAGCAGGGCCATAGCGGGGGTCACAGATACGCAGTATTTT
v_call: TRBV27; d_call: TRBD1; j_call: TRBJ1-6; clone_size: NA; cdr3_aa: CASSPIINRDRVRSPLHF; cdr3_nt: TGTGCCAGCAGTCCAATAATAAACCGGGACAGGGTTCGTTCACCCCTCCACTTT
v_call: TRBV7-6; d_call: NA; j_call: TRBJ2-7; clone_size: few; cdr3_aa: CASSPTPLVGPKGRVGSYEQYF; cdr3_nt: TGTGCCAGCAGCCCAACACCCTTAGTGGGCCCAAAGGGCCGGGTCGGCTCCTACGAGCAGTACTTC
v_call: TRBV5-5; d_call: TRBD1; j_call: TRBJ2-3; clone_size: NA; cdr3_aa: CASNHTGTGLLDTQYF; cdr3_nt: TGTGCCAGCAACCATACCGGGACAGGGTTATTGGATACGCAGTATTTT
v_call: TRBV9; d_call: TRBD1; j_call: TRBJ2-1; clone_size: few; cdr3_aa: CASSEPGTGGLNEQFF; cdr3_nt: TGTGCCAGCAGCGAGCCCGGGACAGGGGGCCTTAATGAGCAGTTCTTC
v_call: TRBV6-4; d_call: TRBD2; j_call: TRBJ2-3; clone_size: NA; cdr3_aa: CASIGLAGLRSTDTQYF; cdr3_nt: TGTGCCAGCATCGGACTAGCGGGACTCCGAAGCACAGATACGCAGTATTTT
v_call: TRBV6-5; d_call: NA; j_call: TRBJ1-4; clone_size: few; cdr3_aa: CASSYSPAPGGEKLFF; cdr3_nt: TGTGCCAGCAGTTACTCCCCCGCGCCGGGCGGTGAAAAACTGTTTTTT
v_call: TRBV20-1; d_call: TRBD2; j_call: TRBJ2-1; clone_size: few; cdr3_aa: CSARDSGTSGVHNEQFF; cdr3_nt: TGCAGTGCTAGAGATTCGGGGACTAGCGGGGTGCACAATGAGCAGTTCTTC
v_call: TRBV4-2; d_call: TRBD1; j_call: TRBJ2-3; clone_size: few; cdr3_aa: CASSQGQGVTDTQYF; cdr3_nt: TGTGCCAGCAGCCAGGGACAGGGGGTAACAGATACGCAGTATTTT
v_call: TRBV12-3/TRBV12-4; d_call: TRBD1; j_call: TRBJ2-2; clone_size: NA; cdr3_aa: CASSPGQVPVGELFF; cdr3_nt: TGTGCCAGCAGCCCCGGACAGGTTCCTGTCGGGGAGCTGTTTTTT
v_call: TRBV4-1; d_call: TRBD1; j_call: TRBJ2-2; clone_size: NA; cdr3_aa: CASSQGQGQNTGELFF; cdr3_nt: TGCGCCAGCAGCCAAGGACAGGGGCAGAACACCGGGGAGCTGTTTTTT
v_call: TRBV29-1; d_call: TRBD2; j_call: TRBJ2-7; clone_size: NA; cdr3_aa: CSVERLAGGEQYF; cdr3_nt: TGCAGCGTTGAGAGACTAGCGGGAGGCGAGCAGTACTTC
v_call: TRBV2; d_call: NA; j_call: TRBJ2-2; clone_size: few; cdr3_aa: CASNPDWTGELFF; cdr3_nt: TGTGCCAGCAATCCAGATTGGACCGGGGAGCTGTTTTTT
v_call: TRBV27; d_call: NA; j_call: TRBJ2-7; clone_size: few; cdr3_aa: CASSVTGRYEQYF; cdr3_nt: TGTGCCAGCAGCGTGACAGGGAGGTACGAGCAGTACTTC
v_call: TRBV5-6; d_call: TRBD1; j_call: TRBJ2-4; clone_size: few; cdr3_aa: CASSDHRGLVAKNIQYF; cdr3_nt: TGTGCCAGCAGCGACCACAGGGGGCTGGTGGCCAAAAACATTCAGTACTTC
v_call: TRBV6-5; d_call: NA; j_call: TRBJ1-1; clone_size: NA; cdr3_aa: CASNRAGVNTEAFF; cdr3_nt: TGTGCCAGCAACCGGGCAGGGGTCAACACTGAAGCTTTCTTT
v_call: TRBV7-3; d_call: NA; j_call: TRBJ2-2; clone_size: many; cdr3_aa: CASTLMAGSRTGELFF; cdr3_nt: TGTGCCAGCACCCTTATGGCGGGGTCGCGCACCGGGGAGCTGTTTTTT
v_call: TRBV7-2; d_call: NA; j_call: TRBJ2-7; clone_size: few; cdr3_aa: CASSFGATDTYEQYF; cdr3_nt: TGTGCCAGCAGCTTCGGGGCGACAGATACCTACGAGCAGTACTTC
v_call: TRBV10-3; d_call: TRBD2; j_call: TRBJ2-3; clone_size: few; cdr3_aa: CAISEASGGGRDTQYF; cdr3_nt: TGTGCCATCAGTGAGGCTAGCGGGGGAGGTCGAGATACGCAGTATTTT
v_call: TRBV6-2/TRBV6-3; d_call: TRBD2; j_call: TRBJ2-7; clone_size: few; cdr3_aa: CASSRRLASSYEQYF; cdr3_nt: TGTGCCAGCAGCAGAAGACTAGCCTCATCCTACGAGCAGTACTTC
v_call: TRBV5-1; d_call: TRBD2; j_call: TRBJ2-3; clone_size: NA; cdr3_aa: CASSWASGGAADTQYF; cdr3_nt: TGCGCCAGCAGTTGGGCTAGCGGGGGGGCCGCAGATACGCAGTATTTT
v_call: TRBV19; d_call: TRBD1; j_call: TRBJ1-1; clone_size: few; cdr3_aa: CASTLQGGLNTEAFF; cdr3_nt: TGTGCCAGTACCCTACAGGGGGGCTTGAACACTGAAGCTTTCTTT
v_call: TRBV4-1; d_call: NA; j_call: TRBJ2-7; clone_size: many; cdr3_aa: CASSQDLARSGEQYF; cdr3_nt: TGCGCCAGCAGCCAAGATTTGGCACGGAGTGGCGAGCAGTACTTC
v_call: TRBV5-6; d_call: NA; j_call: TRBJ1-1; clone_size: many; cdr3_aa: CASSLAEYLGAFF; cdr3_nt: TGTGCCAGCAGCTTAGCAGAATATCTGGGGGCTTTCTTT
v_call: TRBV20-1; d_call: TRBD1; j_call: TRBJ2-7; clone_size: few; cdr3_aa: CSFPNPGQGSYEQYF; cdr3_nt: TGCAGTTTTCCAAACCCGGGACAGGGCTCCTACGAGCAGTACTTC
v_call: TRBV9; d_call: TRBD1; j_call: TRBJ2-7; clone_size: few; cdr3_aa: CASSVGQGDSYEQYF; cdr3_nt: TGTGCCAGCAGCGTCGGACAGGGGGACTCCTACGAGCAGTACTTC